This T cell receptor beta chain was retrieved from a study of Tregs in tolerant kidney transplant recipients. Libraries were prepared by immunoSEQ multiplex PCR; TCRdb keeps only in-frame clonotypes and omits some of them. The sample has 30,000 or so clones; 70% to 85% are singletons. This CDR3 contains 12 residues. V was clipped by 4 bases and J by 8 bases, with 11 bases between them. The germline CDR1 and CDR2 sequences are ENHRY and SYGVKD. This clone was seen a few times. What it binds is unknown. The sequence was collected from a human donor in good health. The genes are TRBV10-3 and TRBJ1-2, with D perhaps matching TRBD1 (5 bases). Sample: Tregs from blood cultured with allogeneic cells. This chain's CDR3 is CAISGTGAGYTF. The CDR3 bases are TGTGCCATCAGTGGAACAGGTGCCGGCTACACCTTC.